This entry is about one T cell receptor (beta chain). V lost 4 bases and J lost 6; bases outside the gene matches: 1. CDR1 is SGHNT and CDR2 is YENEEA in the germline V gene. The CDR3 loop spans 13 amino acids. Only in-frame clones appear in the TCRdb table, and some are missing; sequencing was by immunoSEQ multiplex PCR. The sample records tens of thousands of clones, approximately 85% being singletons. This specimen belongs to a study of T cell responses to AZD1222 COVID-19 vaccine. The specimen comprised peripheral blood, sampled 28 days after the second AZD1222 dose. The source is an adult who received the AZD1222 COVID-19 vaccine. The chain joins TRBV11-3 to TRBJ2-4; 9 bases are shared with TRBD1. The CDR3 DNA follows: TGTGCCAGCAGCTCGGGACAGGGAAACATTCAGTACTTC. This gives the protein CASSSGQGNIQYF.